This T cell receptor (beta chain) stems from a study of patients and donors after allogeneic stem cell transplantation. TCRdb re-called the RT-PCR reads with MiXCR, one entry per CDR3 protein. The sample yields approximately 430,000 distinct CDR3 sequences, roughly 17% seen once. This clonotype was seen many times. Germline lookup yields CDR1 SGHRS and CDR2 YFSETQ. The CDR3 loop spans 15 amino acids. With 4 bases removed from V and 6 bases from J, the gap between germline ends came to 14 bases. Sequencing was done on a sample of blood, either unsorted or a sorted T cell fraction (not recorded which). The chain uses TRBV5-1 and TRBJ1-6, with TRBD1 as a possible D gene (6 bases). The sequence was collected from a human donor who was either an allogeneic HSCT recipient or a stem cell or donor lymphocyte infusion donor (not recorded which). It is not recorded whose cells these are; they may come from a transplant donor. This chain's CDR3 is CASSSGDIGNSPLHF. DNA of the CDR3: TGCGCCAGCAGCAGCGGGGACATCGGTAATTCACCCCTCCACTTT. Looking up the rest from reference TRBV5-1 and TRBJ1-6 gives the full variable domain: KAGVTQTPRYLIKTRGQQVTLSCSPISGHRSVSWYQQTPGQGLQFLFEYFSETQRNKGNFPGRFSGRQFSNSRSEMNVSTLELGDSALYLCASSSGDIGNSPLHFGNGTRLTVT.